This entry features one TCR beta chain sequence. The antigen is not known. The sample originates from a study of Ad26.COV2.S vaccination and SARS-CoV-2 variants. Whole-study findings and limits: Estimates derived from TCR breadth and depth analyses may have underestimated total T cell responses.

This CDR3 spans 17 amino acids. The germline V gene encodes CDR1 SGHTA and CDR2 FQGTGA. The junction had 15 bases not matched to a gene; V was cut back by 5 bases and J by 5 bases. Treatment described: 19 received Ad26.COV2.S at low or high dose, single or two shots; roughly 5 received placebo; per-sample allocation not given. Collection of samples fell on day 63 after the first vaccine or placebo injection. Libraries were prepared by immunoSEQ multiplex PCR; TCRdb keeps only in-frame clonotypes and omits some of them. The data hold some 500,000 clones, with approximately 92% observed a single time. This specimen consisted of peripheral blood, obtained in a trial of Ad26.COV2.S vaccine versus placebo. V gene TRBV7-3 combines with J gene TRBJ2-3, with 8 bases that match TRBD2. The clonotype comes from a person aged 18-65 years who received the Ad26.COV2.S COVID-19 vaccine or a placebo. CDR3: CASSPTGRSGSGDTQYF. DNA of the CDR3: TGTGCCAGCAGCCCTACAGGGCGAAGCGGGAGTGGAGATACGCAGTATTTT.